The T cell receptor beta chain under discussion was sequenced for a study of tumor and adjacent non-tumor tissue in lung cancer. The library came from three nested PCR rounds adapted from ARM-PCR protocols. TCRdb called the multiplex PCR reads again in MiXCR, with one record for every CDR3 protein. The sample holds approximately 150,000 distinct CDR3 sequences; about 71% are singletons and the top ten take 18%. Study conclusions and caveats: Tumor repertoires had a smaller top 100 clone share than normal lung. Higher tumor TCR diversity was associated with shorter survival.

CDR1 is DFQATT, CDR2 SNEGSKA, per germline (reference sequence). This CDR3 region has 14 residues. This clonotype was found once. The antigen remains unidentified. Compared with germline, one end of the junction differs, possibly owing to a read error. This sample's RNA came from whole unsorted tissue. The clonotype was recovered from a man aged 55 to 70 with small cell lung cancer. The rearrangement links TRBV20-1 to TRBJ1-2, with D tentatively TRBD1 (6 bases). The specimen sequenced was lung tumor tissue. The CDR3 loop reads CIASQSTGKYGYTF. The CDR3 DNA is TGCATTGCTAGCCAATCTACAGGGAAGTATGGCTACACCTTC.